The 21 T cell receptor beta chains below were found in one sample sequenced in a study of tumor-infiltrating lymphocytes in primary liver carcinoma. TCR beta cDNA was made from roughly 500 ng total RNA with a constant-region primer. Slightly modified ARM-PCR, run as three nested multiplex PCR rounds, produced the TCR beta libraries. Both of the initial two PCR rounds ran for about 11 cycles and employed TRBV1-TRBV30 forward primers alongside a C-beta reverse primer. In TCRdb, the multiplex PCR reads were re-called with MiXCR into one record per CDR3 protein. Found here are over 250,000 distinct CDR3 sequences, approximately 58% of them singletons; the top ten hold approximately 15%. Blood RNA came from unsorted whole blood; germline DNA was also extracted. The sample was peripheral blood. The receptor set was obtained from a woman in her twenties or thirties with primary liver carcinoma and hepatitis B virus infection.

Comments on this clonotype: Since no conserved phenylalanine or tryptophan closes the CDR3, a read error is the likely cause. V and J are TRBV6-5 and TRBJ2-7, with D perhaps given as TRBD1 or TRBD2 (5 bases each). Germline CDR1 and CDR2: MNHEY and SVGAGI. This CDR3 has 13 amino acids. Deletions cut 6 bases from V and 2 bases from J, with 11 bases between. CDR3 sequence reads: CASRGTAPYEQYL. As DNA, the CDR3 is TGTGCCAGCAGGGGGACGGCACCCTACGAGCAGTACTTG.

A note on this clonotype: A junction boundary mismatches the germline segment, possibly from a read error. The chain carries TRBV6-2 or TRBV6-3 and TRBJ2-1; 11 nucleotides align to TRBD2. The CDR3 runs to 16 residues. The germline gives CDR1 MNHEY, CDR2 SVGEGT. This CDR3 is CTSSYPGTSGYNEQFF. CDR3 coding DNA: TGTACCAGCAGTTACCCCGGGACTAGCGGCTACAATGAGCAGTTCTTC.

To note about this clonotype: This may be a read error: a much more frequent sequence differs by one nucleotide. This sequence joins TRBV4-3 and TRBJ2-3, with D perhaps matching TRBD2 (5 bases). This CDR3 is built from 16 residues. Germline V gene sequence: CDR1 LGHNA, CDR2 YSLEER. The CDR3 DNA reads TGCACCAGCAGTCCCAACAGCGGAACTAGCACAGATACGCAGTATTTT. It encodes CTSSPNSGTSTDTQYF.

The chain recombines TRBV6-5 with TRBJ2-4; possibly TRBD2 for D (6 bases). The germline gives CDR1 MNHEY, CDR2 SVGAGI. V was clipped by 5 bases and J by 4 bases, with 9 bases between them. This CDR3 has 13 residues. DNA for the CDR3: TGTGCCAGCAGTGGCGGGGCTAAAAACATTCAGTACTTC. It specifies CASSGGAKNIQYF.

This clonotype was seen repeatedly, ten times or more. This chain links TRBV11-3 with TRBJ2-7; D uncertain. The length of the CDR3 is 14 residues. Germline V gene sequence: CDR1 SGHNT, CDR2 YENEEA. V lost 5 bases to trimming and J lost 0 bases, with 11 bases between them. Here the CDR3 reads CASSPNRVSYEQYF. In nucleotides, the CDR3 is TGTGCCAGCAGCCCTAACCGAGTCTCCTACGAGCAGTACTTC.

V is TRBV5-8 and J is TRBJ2-3; TRBD1 is a possible D gene (5 bases). The CDR3 sequence is 16 residues long. Germline lookup yields CDR1 SGHTS and CDR2 YDEGEE. The ends were cut back, 0 bases at V and 10 bases at J, with 21 bases in the middle. The CDR3 sequence is CASSLAGTGRHSAQYF. CDR3 DNA: TGTGCCAGCAGCTTGGCCGGAACAGGCAGGCACTCGGCGCAGTATTTT.

The chain links TRBV29-1 to TRBJ2-7, with TRBD2 as a possible D gene (6 bases). The CDR3 length is 16 residues. V lost 7 bases and J lost 3, with 25 bases in between. CDR1 and CDR2 (germline): SQVTM, ANQGSEA. This CDR3 reads CSAGWWGSGARYEQYF. CDR3 in DNA: TGCAGCGCCGGCTGGTGGGGCTCGGGAGCACGCTACGAGCAGTACTTC.

V and J are TRBV24-1 and TRBJ2-1, with 9 bases matching TRBD2. CDR1 and CDR2 from the germline V gene are KGHDR and SFDVKD. J lost 7 bases, V lost 5 bases, and 14 bases had no gene match. The CDR3 sequence is 17 residues long. In nucleotides, the CDR3 is TGTGCCACCAGTGGACGCGCGGGAGGGCCAAGAGGGAATGAGCAGTTCTTC. The encoded protein is CATSGRAGGPRGNEQFF.

Turning to this clonotype: A much larger clone lies a single base off, so this may be a read error. V gene TRBV6-5 combines with J gene TRBJ2-1; D possibly corresponds to TRBD1 (5 bases). This CDR3 is built from 11 residues. CDR1 is MNHEY, CDR2 SVGAGI, per germline. The CDR3 DNA is TGTGTCAGCAGGGAAGGGAATGAGCAGTTCTTC. Protein sequence: CVSREGNEQFF.

Of note for this clonotype: This may arise from a read error, as a much more abundant clone is one base away. The rearrangement uses TRBV29-1 and TRBJ2-3; maybe TRBD2 (7 bases). Germline V gene data show CDR1 as SQVTM and CDR2 as ANQGSEA. CDR3 length equals 14 residues. V was cut by 7 bases and J by 2 bases, with 16 bases left in between. The CDR3 DNA follows: TGCAGCGGGGGGGGCAGTACGTTCACAGATACGCAGTATTTT. Translating it yields CSGGGSTFTDTQYF.

This clonotype was seen repeatedly, ten times or more. The chain links TRBV29-1 to TRBJ2-3; TRBD1 agrees at 9 bases. The V gene's germline CDR1 is SQVTM and CDR2 ANQGSEA. The CDR3 is 12 residues long. V gave up 4 bases and J gave up 4 bases; unmatched junction bases: 0. The CDR3 spells CSVGTGADTQYF. CDR3 DNA: TGCAGCGTTGGGACAGGGGCAGATACGCAGTATTTT.

In this sample, this clonotype turned up a few times. This chain connects TRBV30 to TRBJ2-2; 7 positions agree with TRBD2. With 3 bases clipped from V and 7 bases from J, the junction kept 14 bases outside the gene matches. This CDR3 has 16 amino acids. From germline, CDR1 is GTSNPN and CDR2 SVGIG (reference sequence). In DNA, the CDR3 is TGTGCCTGGAGCCAGACTAGCCCGCATAGTTACGGGGAGCTGTTTTTT. This encodes CAWSQTSPHSYGELFF.

On this clonotype: One end of the junction fails to match germline, which may point to a read error. This chain joins TRBV12-3 or TRBV12-4 and TRBJ2-3; maybe TRBD1 (6 bases). This CDR3 comprises 17 residues. CDR3 nucleotides: TGTGCCAGCAGTCTAAACCGGGACACCTGGCGCACAGATACGCAGTTTTTT. This translates into CASSLNRDTWRTDTQFF.

With regard to this clonotype: A much larger clonotype is one base distant, so this may be a read error. This chain joins TRBV12-3 or TRBV12-4 and TRBJ1-1; 9 nucleotides agree with TRBD1. CDR3 length: 14 amino acids. CDR3 residues: CASSFRTGVTEACF. CDR3 nucleotides: TGTGCCAGCAGTTTTCGGACAGGGGTCACTGAAGCTTGCTTT.

This clonotype has at least ten counts. The CDR3 sequence: CASSFSLSVTDTQYF. The DNA for the CDR3 is TGTGCCAGCAGTTTTTCCCTTTCGGTCACAGATACGCAGTATTTT. V usage is TRBV12-3 or TRBV12-4 and J usage is TRBJ2-3; no clear D gene. Trimming removed 3 bases at V and 2 bases at J, with 12 bases between. The CDR3 is 15 residues long.

This clonotype occurred many times. This chain connects TRBV6-5 to TRBJ2-3, with unresolved D. V was trimmed by 5 bases and J by 3 bases, leaving 6 bases between them. This CDR3 spans 12 amino acids. Germline-derived CDR1 and CDR2 are MNHEY and SVGAGI. DNA for the CDR3: TGTGCCAGCAGTGACAATACAGATACGCAGTATTTT. It yields the protein CASSDNTDTQYF.

In regard to this clonotype: The CDR3 ends on some other residue instead of the conserved phenylalanine or tryptophan, so this is likely a read error. The J gene is TRBJ2-1, the V gene TRBV5-1; 14 bases line up with TRBD2. Germline CDR1 SGHRS, CDR2 YFSETQ. The CDR3 sequence is 17 residues long. V shed 0 bases, J shed 7 bases, and the junction held 6 bases outside the gene matches. The CDR3, as DNA: TGCGCCAGCAGCTTGGACGGGACTAGCGGGAGAGTGAATGAGCAGTTCTTA. It yields the protein CASSLDGTSGRVNEQFL.

This clonotype has only a few counts. The chain employs TRBV28 and TRBJ2-3; TRBD1 aligns across 9 bases. This CDR3 spans 15 amino acids. Germline V gives CDR1 MDHEN, CDR2 SYDVKM. V lost 7 bases to trimming and J lost 3 bases; unmatched junction nucleotides: 8. In nucleotides, the CDR3 is TGTGCCAGCAAAAACAGGGGGCAATCGACAGATACGCAGTATTTT. It is translated as CASKNRGQSTDTQYF.

The chain links TRBV7-9 to TRBJ2-7; D not certain. Deletions cut 3 bases from V and 0 bases from J, with 9 bases between. The CDR3 runs 14 residues. The germline gives CDR1 SEHNR, CDR2 FQNEAQ (reference sequence). The CDR3 protein is CASSLVSLSYEQYF. The CDR3 bases are TGTGCCAGCAGCTTGGTGTCCCTCTCCTACGAGCAGTACTTC.

The sample holds many counts of this clonotype. The chain uses TRBV12-5 and TRBJ2-3; a weak D match, TRBD2 (6 bases). The CDR3 sequence is 15 residues long. V shed 5 bases and J shed 1 base, with 13 bases lying between them. The germline gives CDR1 LGHNT, CDR2 FRNRAP. The CDR3 nucleotides are TGTGCTAGTGGTCCCGGGAGAACGGGCACAGATACGCAGTATTTT. Amino acids: CASGPGRTGTDTQYF.

A note on this clonotype: One end of the junction varies from germline; a read error may be responsible. This chain connects TRBV11-1 to TRBJ2-7, with D uncertain. Germline V gene sequence: CDR1 SGHAT, CDR2 FQDESV (reference sequence). This CDR3 spans 15 amino acids. CDR3: CASSLTTPPGYGQYF. DNA for the CDR3: TGTGCCAGTAGCTTAACGACCCCTCCGGGCTACGGGCAGTACTTC.